This T cell receptor beta chain was identified in a study of CD8+CD57+ T cells in acquired aplastic anemia. At the level of the study: CD4+ and CD8+ cells, once sorted, gave DNA averaging 3.2 ug. Points from the study as a whole: Overlap between patients and controls comprised roughly 28 CD8+ CDR3 sequences.

CDR3 and TCR beta VDJ profiling relied on a genomic DNA template. Via MiXCR, TCRdb re-called the reads, giving one row per CDR3 protein. The sample lists under 350,000 distinct CDR3 sequences, around 60% occurring once. As for this clonotype: Its antigen is undetermined. Given a much more abundant clone one base away, this may be a read error.

The sample comprised sorted CD4+, CD8+, or CD8+CD57+ T cells (not recorded which) from PBMCs. The source is a human donor with severe aplastic anemia or a healthy control (not recorded which).

CDR3 amino acids: CASRRKFLEDTDTQYF. In DNA, the CDR3 is TGTGCCAGCAGGAGGAAATTCTTGGAGGACACAGATACGCAGTATTTT. The V call is TRBV6-5, the J call TRBJ2-3, with a tentative D call TRBD2 (5 bases). Germline loops: CDR1 MNHEY, CDR2 SVGAGI. V shed 6 bases and J shed 2 bases, with 18 bases lying between them. CDR3 size: 16 residues.